A single sample gave rise to the 14 T cell receptor beta chains below, sequenced in a study of blood T cell repertoires in COVID-19. Here immunoSEQ multiplex PCR was the method, and the copy in TCRdb shows in-frame clones only, minus some. The sample lists fewer than 350,000 clones, 88% occurring once. The sequencing input was peripheral blood. All receptors derive from a woman in her twenties or thirties with COVID-19, enrolled during active disease.

The chain uses TRBV5-1 and TRBJ1-1; 7 bases match TRBD1. Germline V gives CDR1 SGHRS, CDR2 YFSETQ. This CDR3 has 16 residues. Losses at the gene ends were 4 bases for V and 1 base for J; bases not matched to a gene: 10. The CDR3 here is CASSPRTGRKNTEAFF. The CDR3 nucleotides read TGCGCCAGCAGCCCTCGGACAGGTAGGAAGAACACTGAAGCTTTCTTT. Together with reference TRBV5-1 and TRBJ1-1, the CDR3 gives the full variable domain: KAGVTQTPRYLIKTRGQQVTLSCSPISGHRSVSWYQQTPGQGLQFLFEYFSETQRNKGNFPGRFSGRQFSNSRSEMNVSTLELGDSALYLCASSPRTGRKNTEAFFGQGTRLTVV.

V gene TRBV9 combines with J gene TRBJ1-2; perhaps TRBD1 as D (5 bases). V gave up 3 bases and J gave up 8 bases, with 26 bases separating them. Germline values: CDR1 SGDLS, CDR2 YYNGEE. The CDR3 runs to 17 residues. CDR3 DNA sequence: TGTGCCAGCAGCGGCATATCCGGGACTGCGAATATAGGAGGCTACACCTTC. Encoded protein: CASSGISGTANIGGYTF.

The chain joins TRBV7-9 to TRBJ2-3; TRBD2 matches at 7 bases. CDR1 and CDR2 from the germline V gene are SEHNR and FQNEAQ (reference sequence). Trimming took 7 bases from V and 2 from J; bases not matched to a gene: 9. There are 15 residues in the CDR3. CDR3 protein: CASKDSGGFTDTQYF. The CDR3, as DNA: TGTGCCAGCAAGGACTCGGGGGGATTCACAGATACGCAGTATTTT.

This clone has more than one count but fewer than ten. CDR3 in DNA: TGTGCCAGCAGTGATTCTAGCGGGGCCACCGGGGAGCTGTTTTTT. Protein sequence: CASSDSSGATGELFF. V is TRBV6-2 or TRBV6-3 and J is TRBJ2-2, with TRBD2 identical over 9 bases. CDR1 is MNHEY, CDR2 SVGEGT, per germline. V was pared by 5 bases and J by 4 bases, with 5 bases of the junction left unmatched. This CDR3 contains 15 residues.

The V call is TRBV5-1, the J call TRBJ2-3; a possible D gene is TRBD2 (5 bases). Germline V gene lookup returns CDR1 SGHRS and CDR2 YFSETQ. The CDR3 contains 15 residues. V was cut by 0 bases and J by 0 bases, with 8 bases left in between. CDR3 region: CASSLARRSTDTQYF. CDR3 DNA: TGCGCCAGCAGCTTGGCTAGGAGGAGCACAGATACGCAGTATTTT.

This clone was seen a few times. The J gene is TRBJ1-2, the V gene TRBV9, with D perhaps matching TRBD1 (6 bases). With 0 bases removed from V and 8 bases from J, the gap between germline ends came to 14 bases. The CDR3 totals 14 residues. Germline V gives CDR1 SGDLS, CDR2 YYNGEE. The CDR3 region has the DNA TGTGCCAGCAGCGTAGCTACTCAGGGGACGGGCTACACCTTC. Its translation: CASSVATQGTGYTF.

The chain is built from TRBV9 and TRBJ1-2; TRBD1 agrees at 8 bases. This CDR3 comprises 15 residues. Losses at the gene ends were 4 bases for V and 4 bases for J; bases not matched to a gene: 9. The germline V gene has CDR1 SGDLS and CDR2 YYNGEE. The CDR3 loop reads CASSPWTGTSYGYTF. The CDR3 DNA follows: TGTGCCAGCAGCCCCTGGACAGGGACAAGCTATGGCTACACCTTC.

The CDR3 DNA follows: TGTGCCAGCAGTCAACGGGACTCCAGCACAGATACGCAGTATTTT. It translates to CASSQRDSSTDTQYF. V and J are TRBV7-9 and TRBJ2-3, with D possibly being TRBD2 (6 bases). CDR1 SEHNR and CDR2 FQNEAQ come from the germline V gene (reference sequence). V lost 6 bases, J lost 0 bases, and 13 bases lay in between. This CDR3 has 15 residues.

This clone turned up a few times. V is TRBV6-5 and J is TRBJ1-5; TRBD1 matches 7 bases. J gave up 4 bases and V 6 bases, and 9 bases lay outside the gene matches. Germline lookup yields CDR1 MNHEY and CDR2 SVGAGI. This CDR3 is 15 amino acids long. The CDR3 is CASRARQGRNQPQHF. The CDR3 coding sequence is TGTGCCAGCAGGGCCCGACAGGGTCGTAATCAGCCCCAGCATTTT.

This clone was detected only a few times. CDR3 amino acids: CASSQGGTDYEQYF. In DNA form, the CDR3 reads TGTGCCAGCAGCCAAGGGGGGACAGACTACGAGCAGTACTTC. The chain uses TRBV4-2 and TRBJ2-7; 7 bases align to TRBD1. The V segment lost 1 base and the J segment 3 bases; nucleotides outside the gene matches: 3. There are 14 residues in the CDR3. Germline V gives CDR1 LGHNA, CDR2 YNFKEQ.

V and J are TRBV4-1 and TRBJ2-4; D is possibly TRBD1 (5 bases). Germline-derived CDR1 and CDR2 are MGHRA and YSYEKL. V gave up 0 bases and J gave up 4 bases, with 13 bases separating them. The CDR3 contains 16 residues. The CDR3 spells CASSQERETVKNIQYF. The CDR3 region has the DNA TGCGCCAGCAGCCAAGAGCGCGAGACAGTAAAAAACATTCAGTACTTC.

The CDR3 is CASSRRQGNTEAFF. The CDR3 nucleotides are TGTGCCAGCAGCAGAAGACAGGGGAACACTGAAGCTTTCTTT. V and J are TRBV7-9 and TRBJ1-1; 7 bases match TRBD1. There are 14 residues in the CDR3. The V gene end was trimmed by 5 bases and the J gene end by 1 base; junction bases not matched to a gene: 4. The germline V gene has CDR1 SEHNR and CDR2 FQNEAQ (reference sequence). The whole variable domain, remainder taken from reference TRBV7-9 and TRBJ1-1, is DTGVSQNPRHKITKRGQNVTFRCDPISEHNRLYWYRQTLGQGPEFLTYFQNEAQLEKSRLLSDRFSAERPKGSFSTLEIQRTEQGDSAMYLCASSRRQGNTEAFFGQGTRLTVV.

Here the CDR3 reads CASSQDRVPGNTIYF. The CDR3 DNA sequence: TGTGCCAGCAGCCAAGATCGCGTACCAGGGAACACCATATATTTT. The chain recombines TRBV3-1 (or the pseudogene TRBV3-2) with TRBJ1-3; the D gene is possibly TRBD1 (5 bases). The CDR3 covers 15 residues. CDR1 and CDR2 (germline): LGHDT, YNNKEL (reference sequence). V was trimmed by 0 bases and J by 7 bases, leaving 13 bases between them.

This chain links TRBV19 with TRBJ2-7, with no clear D. Germline loops: CDR1 LNHDA, CDR2 SQIVND (reference sequence). Trimming removed 1 base at V and 2 bases at J, with 9 bases between. The CDR3 has 14 amino acids. CDR3 sequence reads: CASSIGRYPYEQYF. The CDR3 DNA follows: TGTGCCAGTAGTATAGGCAGGTATCCCTACGAGCAGTACTTC.